The clone carrying this TCR beta chain was picked up a small number of times. Its target is unknown. This specimen comes from a study of T-cell memory formation after mild COVID-19. CDR1 SGHDN and CDR2 FVKESK come from the germline V gene. V was pared by 0 bases and J by 8 bases, with 19 bases between. The CDR3 is 16 residues long. Study findings and constraints: Within pre-infection memory, some responding clones were found, suggesting cross-reactive memory joined.

Constant-segment primers and 5'RACE yielded cDNA libraries for TCR alpha and TCR beta, each carrying sample barcodes and UMIs. TCRdb redid the calling of the 5' RACE reads with MiXCR, one entry per CDR3 protein. The sample records 470,000 or so distinct CDR3 sequences, 20% being singletons. The source of this sequence is an adult woman who had mild COVID-19 (a few samples of this study predate the infection). Cell type and time point are not known. The genes are TRBV14 and TRBJ1-2, with D possibly matching TRBD1 (5 bases). The specimen was PBMCs or a T cell subset sorted from them (not recorded which). The CDR3 loop reads CASSQDRGRGTIGYTF. Here the CDR3 DNA reads TGTGCCAGCAGCCAAGACCGGGGACGGGGGACTATCGGCTACACCTTC.